This TCR beta chain was sequenced for a study of graft-versus-host responses after intestinal transplantation. About the research overall: Every one of the recipients received anti-thymocyte globulin induction and afterwards took tacrolimus and steroids for around 3 years.

A remark on this clone: Its antigen remains unidentified.

Assay: immunoSEQ multiplex PCR; the TCRdb copy retains only in-frame clones and omits some. The sample yields under 100,000 clones, around 90% seen once. Study-level results: The study associated peak circulating GvH clone levels with early post-transplant HvG declines.

This CDR3 region has 15 residues. V shed 0 bases, J shed 8 bases, and the junction held 6 bases outside the gene matches. Germline assignment: CDR1 SGHNT and CDR2 YYREEE (reference sequence). This receptor was obtained from a human patient who received an intestinal transplant, so some T cells may come from the graft donor. The sequenced sample was PBMCs, obtained around 68 weeks after intestinal transplant. The rearrangement uses TRBV5-4 and TRBJ1-2; 11 nucleotides agree with TRBD1. CDR3 bases: TGTGCCAGCAGCTTGGCCGGACAGGGGGCGGGCGGCTACACCTTC. Its translation: CASSLAGQGAGGYTF.